Below, 11 T cell receptor beta chains from the same sample are listed, as sequenced in a study of identical twins. Each CDR3 protein is one row after TCRdb ran MiXCR on the 5' RACE reads. The sample holds around 500,000 distinct CDR3 sequences, 14% seen once. This sample also belongs to another study, concerning yellow fever vaccine responses in identical twins.

Sequencing used CD4+ T cells sorted from blood. The source of these receptors is a woman under 30 in good health.

The chain carries TRBV5-5 and TRBJ2-2; the match to TRBD2 covers 13 bases. The junction had 3 bases not matched to a gene; V was cut back by 2 bases and J by 5 bases. Germline V gene lookup returns CDR1 SGHKS and CDR2 YYEKEE (reference sequence). CDR3 length: 16 amino acids. Written as DNA, the CDR3 is TGTGCCAGCAGCTTTGGACTAGCGGGGGAAACCGGGGAGCTGTTTTTT. Translation: CASSFGLAGETGELFF.

J is TRBJ2-3 and V is TRBV5-1; D is ambiguous. CDR1 SGHRS and CDR2 YFSETQ come from the germline V gene. V dropped 4 bases and J dropped 0 bases, with 15 bases sitting between them. The CDR3 loop spans 16 amino acids. CDR3 sequence (DNA): TGCGCCAGCAGCCCTACCCCTCCTACTAGCACAGATACGCAGTATTTT. Its protein is CASSPTPPTSTDTQYF.

The chain couples TRBV27 to TRBJ2-5, with D unclear. Germline V gives CDR1 MNHEY, CDR2 SMNVEV (reference sequence). Trimming pared 0 bases from V and 1 base from J, leaving 12 bases between. This CDR3 comprises 16 residues. The CDR3 loop reads CASSLSAGPFQETQYF. CDR3 bases: TGTGCCAGCAGTTTATCGGCAGGCCCTTTCCAAGAGACCCAGTACTTC.

This clonotype showed up just a few times. The chain links TRBV27 to TRBJ1-6, with 7 bases fitting TRBD1. This CDR3 is 15 amino acids long. In germline, CDR1 is MNHEY, CDR2 SMNVEV (reference sequence). The V segment lost 3 bases and the J segment 4 bases; nucleotides outside the gene matches: 3. CDR3 region: CASSFQGQYNSPLHF. The CDR3, as DNA: TGTGCCAGCAGTTTCCAGGGACAGTATAATTCACCCCTCCACTTT.

There are a few counts of this clonotype. The V call is TRBV14, the J call TRBJ2-7, with 7 bases lining up with TRBD1. The CDR3 spans 15 residues. Germline V CDR1 and CDR2: SGHDN, FVKESK. V trimming: 2 bases; J trimming: 0 bases; junction bases outside the gene matches: 4. The CDR3 region is CASSQTGEPSYEQYF. The CDR3, as DNA: TGTGCCAGCAGCCAAACAGGGGAACCCTCCTACGAGCAGTACTTC.

This clonotype was detected only a few times. This chain links TRBV6-5 with TRBJ2-7, with D possibly being TRBD1 (6 bases). This CDR3 spans 19 amino acids. The germline CDR1 and CDR2 sequences are MNHEY and SVGAGI. The germline V and J ends were trimmed by 2 bases and 3 bases, with 26 bases remaining between them. The CDR3 protein is CASSYNRATGSRGNYEQYF. The DNA for the CDR3 is TGTGCCAGCAGTTACAATCGGGCGACAGGCAGCCGAGGAAACTACGAGCAGTACTTC.

The V gene is TRBV20-1, the J gene TRBJ2-1; the match to TRBD1 covers 9 bases. This CDR3 has 14 residues. CDR1 and CDR2 (germline): DFQATT, SNEGSKA (reference sequence). The V segment lost 1 base and the J segment 5 bases; nucleotides outside the gene matches: 3. The CDR3 DNA is TGCAGTGCTAGAGGACAGGGGGAGCACAATGAGCAGTTCTTC. This codes for CSARGQGEHNEQFF.

This sequence joins TRBV20-1 and TRBJ2-3; 9 bases fit TRBD2. This CDR3 has 14 amino acids. V lost 2 bases and J lost 6; bases outside the gene matches: 6. From germline, CDR1 is DFQATT and CDR2 SNEGSKA (reference sequence). The CDR3 coding sequence is TGCAGTGCTAGACCGGGACTAGCTATGGATACGCAGTATTTT. It is translated as CSARPGLAMDTQYF.

Ten or more counts support this clonotype. The gene calls are TRBV6-1 and TRBJ2-7; 9 nucleotides line up with TRBD1. CDR3 size: 13 residues. Losses at the gene ends were 7 bases for V and 2 bases for J; bases not matched to a gene: 3. Per germline, CDR1 MNHNS and CDR2 SASEGT. The CDR3 reads CASTRDRAYEQYF. CDR3 sequence (DNA): TGTGCCAGCACCCGGGACAGGGCCTACGAGCAGTACTTC.

In its sample, this clonotype was seen a few times. This chain links TRBV7-8 with TRBJ1-4; a weak D match, TRBD1 (6 bases). Trimming left V 5 bases short and J 2 bases short, with 15 bases between. The CDR3 loop spans 16 amino acids. The germline V gene encodes CDR1 SGHVS and CDR2 FQNEAQ. The DNA of the CDR3 is TGTGCCAGCAGCCCTCGAGTAGGGGGTACTAATGAAAAACTGTTTTTT. As protein: CASSPRVGGTNEKLFF.

This clonotype turned up a few times. The V call is TRBV20-1, the J call TRBJ1-4, with 9 bases fitting TRBD1. This CDR3 has 13 residues. Looked up from germline, CDR1 is DFQATT and CDR2 is SNEGSKA (reference sequence). J gave up 6 bases and V 6 bases, and 5 bases lay outside the gene matches. CDR3 sequence (DNA): TGCAGTGCCACAGGGGGCCATGATGAAAAACTGTTTTTT. As protein: CSATGGHDEKLFF.